This entry lists 20 T cell receptor beta chains sequenced from one sample in a study of blood T cell repertoires in COVID-19. Method: immunoSEQ multiplex PCR; TCRdb's copy keeps in-frame clones and lacks some. The repertoire holds under 250,000 clones, approximately 88% seen once, with about 6.3% in the top ten. Sequenced material: peripheral blood. All receptors derive from a man aged 60-69 years who had recovered from COVID-19.

The chain has TRBV27 and TRBJ2-3, with D tentatively TRBD1 (5 bases). The V gene lost 6 bases and the J gene lost 2 bases, with 15 bases spanning the gap. This CDR3 has 15 residues. The germline V gene has CDR1 MNHEY and CDR2 SMNVEV (reference sequence). This CDR3 reads CASSLLRVNTDTQYF. CDR3 bases: TGTGCCAGCAGCCTCCTCAGGGTTAACACAGATACGCAGTATTTT.

The chain uses TRBV7-6 and TRBJ2-3; 8 bases fit TRBD1. V trimming: 4 bases; J trimming: 1 base; junction bases outside the gene matches: 7. The CDR3 consists of 16 residues. Germline V gene sequence: CDR1 SGHVS, CDR2 FNYEAQ. In DNA form, the CDR3 reads TGTGCCAGCAGCTCCTCCGACAGGGGCGGCACAGATACGCAGTATTTT. Its protein product is CASSSSDRGGTDTQYF.

In this sample, this clone turned up a few times. CDR3 sequence (DNA): TGTGCCAGCAGCTCCGGTCCGGGGGGAAGGGAGCAGTACTTC. It encodes CASSSGPGGREQYF. The V and J genes are TRBV5-4 and TRBJ2-7, with 7 bases aligning to TRBD2. The CDR3 is 14 residues long. Unmatched junction bases numbered 10, after V lost 3 bases and J lost 7 bases. Germline assignment: CDR1 SGHNT and CDR2 YYREEE (reference sequence). The whole variable domain, filled in from reference TRBV5-4 and TRBJ2-7, reads ETGVTQSPTHLIKTRGQQVTLRCSSQSGHNTVSWYQQALGQGPQFIFQYYREEENGRGNFPPRFSGLQFPNYSSELNVNALELDDSALYLCASSSGPGGREQYFGPGTRLTVT.

This chain uses TRBV19 with TRBJ2-4, with a tentative D call TRBD1 (6 bases). Looked up from germline, CDR1 is LNHDA and CDR2 is SQIVND (reference sequence). With 0 bases removed from V and 2 bases from J, the gap between germline ends came to 17 bases. The CDR3 covers 18 residues. The CDR3 DNA is TGTGCCAGTAGTATAGACAAAGTGACAACAGGGTCCAAAAACATTCAGTACTTC. This codes for CASSIDKVTTGSKNIQYF.

The chain uses TRBV7-9 and TRBJ1-2; weak D call: TRBD1 (5 bases). V was trimmed by 1 base and J by 4 bases, leaving 13 bases between them. Germline V gene data show CDR1 as SEHNR and CDR2 as FQNEAQ (reference sequence). The CDR3 consists of 15 residues. The DNA of the CDR3 is TGTGCCAGCAGCTTAGGGGGGGTGCTAACCTATGGCTACACCTTC. As protein: CASSLGGVLTYGYTF.

The rearrangement joins TRBV24-1 to TRBJ2-1, with 9 positions matching TRBD1. The CDR3 runs 14 residues. J lost 10 bases, V lost 5 bases, and 8 bases had no gene match. Germline loops: CDR1 KGHDR, CDR2 SFDVKD. The CDR3 is CATSGRTGEGEQFF. The CDR3 DNA reads as TGTGCCACCAGTGGGAGGACAGGGGAAGGAGAGCAGTTCTTC.

The V and J genes are TRBV9 and TRBJ1-4; no firm D call. Trimming cost V 2 bases and J 0 bases, with 2 bases left between them. Germline-derived CDR1 and CDR2 are SGDLS and YYNGEE. This CDR3 is built from 13 residues. This CDR3 is CASSVTTNEKLFF. CDR3 in DNA: TGTGCCAGCAGCGTCACAACTAATGAAAAACTGTTTTTT.

This clone showed up just a few times. J is TRBJ2-2 and V is TRBV11-1, with a tentative D call TRBD1 (7 bases). The germline V and J ends were trimmed by 2 bases and 2 bases, with 12 bases remaining between them. The germline V gene has CDR1 SGHAT and CDR2 FQDESV (reference sequence). This CDR3 is built from 16 residues. The CDR3 loop reads CASSLSEGANTGELFF. DNA for the CDR3: TGTGCCAGCAGCTTATCGGAGGGGGCCAACACCGGGGAGCTGTTTTTT.

V and J are TRBV3-1 (or the pseudogene TRBV3-2) and TRBJ2-3; 8 bases align to TRBD2. Trimming removed 3 bases from V and 13 bases from J; junction bases left unmatched: 12. The CDR3 runs 14 residues. Germline CDR1 is LGHDT and CDR2 is YNNKEL (reference sequence). CDR3 protein: CASSHLAVRGEKYF. The CDR3 DNA reads TGTGCCAGCAGCCACCTCGCGGTGCGGGGGGAGAAGTATTTT.

This sequence joins TRBV20-1 and TRBJ1-3; TRBD1 aligns across 8 bases. The V gene end was trimmed by 3 bases and the J gene end by 2 bases; junction bases not matched to a gene: 3. The germline V gene encodes CDR1 DFQATT and CDR2 SNEGSKA (reference sequence). The CDR3 covers 14 residues. The CDR3 region has the DNA TGCAGTGCTAGTGGCAGGGGGCCTGGAAACACCATATATTTT. Translating gives CSASGRGPGNTIYF.

The chain carries TRBV9 and TRBJ2-5; 12 bases are a match to TRBD1. V lost 3 bases to trimming and J lost 5 bases; unmatched junction nucleotides: 5. Germline assignment: CDR1 SGDLS and CDR2 YYNGEE. The CDR3 loop spans 15 amino acids. This chain's CDR3 is CASSARDRGRETQYF. The CDR3, as DNA: TGTGCCAGCAGCGCCCGGGACAGGGGGCGGGAGACCCAGTACTTC.

The chain employs TRBV4-2 and TRBJ2-7, with TRBD1 matching 7 bases. Germline V gene lookup returns CDR1 LGHNA and CDR2 YNFKEQ. V was clipped by 1 base and J by 2 bases; unmatched bases: 8. CDR3 length: 16 amino acids. CDR3: CASSQVSSGGPYEQYF. The CDR3 region has the DNA TGTGCCAGCAGCCAAGTCAGTTCAGGGGGTCCCTACGAGCAGTACTTC.

The rearrangement links TRBV3-1 (or the pseudogene TRBV3-2) to TRBJ1-1, with TRBD1 matching over 8 bases. Trimming removed 2 bases from V and 0 bases from J; junction bases left unmatched: 5. The CDR3 sequence is 16 residues long. Germline V lookup: CDR1 LGHDT, CDR2 YNNKEL (reference sequence). The CDR3 DNA sequence: TGTGCCAGCAGCCAAATCAGGACAGGGTTGAACACTGAAGCTTTCTTT. This codes for CASSQIRTGLNTEAFF.

The chain is built from TRBV4-1 and TRBJ2-7, with 9 bases that match TRBD1. The CDR3 loop spans 15 amino acids. Germline V gene data show CDR1 as MGHRA and CDR2 as YSYEKL. Losses at the gene ends were 0 bases for V and 4 bases for J; bases not matched to a gene: 4. CDR3 DNA sequence: TGCGCCAGCAGCCAAGAAGATGGACAGGGGTACGAGCAGTACTTC. Its translation: CASSQEDGQGYEQYF.

V usage is TRBV28 and J usage is TRBJ2-3, with D uncertain. V lost 6 bases and J 3 bases, leaving 4 bases between the germline ends. This CDR3 is built from 11 residues. From germline, CDR1 is MDHEN and CDR2 SYDVKM. The CDR3 sequence is CASRQTDTQYF. In DNA form, the CDR3 reads TGTGCCAGCAGACAAACAGATACGCAGTATTTT. Full variable domain (outside the CDR3, taken from reference TRBV28 and TRBJ2-3): DVKVTQSSRYLVKRTGEKVFLECVQDMDHENMFWYRQDPGLGLRLIYFSYDVKMKEKGDIPEGYSVSREKKERFSLILESASTNQTSMYLCASRQTDTQYFGPGTRLTVL.

CDR3 residues: CATSDLRGNQETQYF. CDR3 nucleotide sequence: TGTGCCACCAGTGATTTGAGAGGGAACCAAGAGACCCAGTACTTC. The chain recombines TRBV24-1 with TRBJ2-5, with a tentative D call TRBD2 (5 bases). In germline, CDR1 is KGHDR, CDR2 SFDVKD. Trimming took 0 bases from V and 0 from J, leaving 7 bases between them. The CDR3 consists of 15 residues.

CDR3 in amino acids: CAIGQAGGVEQYF. The CDR3, as DNA: TGTGCCATAGGGCAGGCTGGAGGGGTCGAGCAGTACTTC. The V gene is TRBV10-3, the J gene TRBJ2-7; the D gene is possibly TRBD2 (6 bases). V lost 9 bases and J 6 bases, leaving 18 bases between the germline ends. CDR1 is ENHRY and CDR2 is SYGVKD in the germline V gene. The CDR3 sequence is 13 residues long.

The CDR3 sequence is CASSLGGTGTQPQHF. The CDR3 nucleotides are TGTGCCAGCAGCTTGGGGGGGACAGGGACTCAGCCCCAGCATTTT. The rearrangement links TRBV5-5 to TRBJ1-5, with TRBD1 matching 9 bases. Germline assignment: CDR1 SGHKS and CDR2 YYEKEE (reference sequence). The CDR3 is 15 amino acids. J gave up 6 bases and V 0 bases, and 4 bases lay outside the gene matches.

This clone was observed a handful of times. The V and J genes are TRBV11-1 and TRBJ2-6; TRBD2 matches 8 bases. CDR1 SGHAT and CDR2 FQDESV come from the germline V gene (reference sequence). CDR3 size: 16 residues. With V trimmed by 4 bases and J by 5 bases, 7 bases remained unmatched. The CDR3 sequence is CASSYKTSGRANVLTF. The CDR3 nucleotides are TGTGCCAGCAGCTATAAAACTAGCGGACGGGCCAACGTCCTGACTTTC.

This chain links TRBV5-1 with TRBJ2-5; a weak D match, TRBD1 (6 bases). CDR3 length equals 14 residues. V shed 4 bases and J shed 10 bases, with 20 bases lying between them. Germline values: CDR1 SGHRS, CDR2 YFSETQ. CDR3 protein: CASSMNVQGRFQYF. The CDR3 DNA follows: TGCGCCAGCAGCATGAACGTACAGGGAAGGTTCCAGTACTTC.